This T cell receptor beta chain stems from a study of cytomegalovirus exposure and HLA in healthy donors. CDR1 is MDHEN and CDR2 is SYDVKM in the germline V gene. The CDR3 is made up of 14 amino acids. The V gene end was trimmed by 4 bases and the J gene end by 3 bases; junction bases not matched to a gene: 4. Amplification used 60 Vbeta primers and 13 Jbeta primers. Some clones are missing from TCRdb's copy, which holds only in-frame ones; the method was immunoSEQ multiplex PCR. The profile shows about 100,000 clones, 78% of them singletons. The material sequenced was PBMCs. This TCR came from a woman aged 40 to 49 in good health and CMV-seronegative. The chain uses TRBV28 and TRBJ2-5; 8 positions match TRBD1. The CDR3 region is CASSSPGQEETQYF. The DNA for the CDR3 is TGTGCCAGCAGTTCTCCGGGACAGGAAGAGACCCAGTACTTC.